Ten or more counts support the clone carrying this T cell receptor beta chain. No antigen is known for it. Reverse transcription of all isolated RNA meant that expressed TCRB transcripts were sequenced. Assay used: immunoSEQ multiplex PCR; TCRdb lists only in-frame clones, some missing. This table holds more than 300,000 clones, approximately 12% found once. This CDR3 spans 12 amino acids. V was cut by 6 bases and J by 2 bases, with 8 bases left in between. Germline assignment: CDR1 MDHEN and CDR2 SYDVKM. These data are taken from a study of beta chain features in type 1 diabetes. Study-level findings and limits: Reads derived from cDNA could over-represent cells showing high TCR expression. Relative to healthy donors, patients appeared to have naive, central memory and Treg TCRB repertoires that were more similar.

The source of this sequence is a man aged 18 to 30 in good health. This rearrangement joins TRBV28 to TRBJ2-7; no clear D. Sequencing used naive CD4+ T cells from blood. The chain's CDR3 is CASSSSTYEQYF. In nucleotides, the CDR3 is TGTGCCAGCAGCTCTAGTACCTACGAGCAGTACTTC.